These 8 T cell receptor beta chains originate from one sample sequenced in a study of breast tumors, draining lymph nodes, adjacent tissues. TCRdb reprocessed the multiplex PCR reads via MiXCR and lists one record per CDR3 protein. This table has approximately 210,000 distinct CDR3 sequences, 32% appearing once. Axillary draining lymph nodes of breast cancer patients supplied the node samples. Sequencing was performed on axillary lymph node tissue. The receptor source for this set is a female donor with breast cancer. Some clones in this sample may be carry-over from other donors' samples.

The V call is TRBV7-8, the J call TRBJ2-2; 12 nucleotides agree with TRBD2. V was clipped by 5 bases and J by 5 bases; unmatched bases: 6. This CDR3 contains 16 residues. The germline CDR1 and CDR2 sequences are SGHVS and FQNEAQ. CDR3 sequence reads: CASSPGLAGKTGELFF. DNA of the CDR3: TGTGCCAGCAGCCCTGGACTAGCGGGAAAGACCGGGGAGCTGTTTTTT.

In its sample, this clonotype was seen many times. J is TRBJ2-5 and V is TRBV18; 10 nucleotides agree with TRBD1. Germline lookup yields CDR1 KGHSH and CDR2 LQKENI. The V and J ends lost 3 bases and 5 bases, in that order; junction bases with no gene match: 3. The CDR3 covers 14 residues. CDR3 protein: CASSPGQGYETQYF. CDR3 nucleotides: TGTGCCAGCTCACCGGGACAGGGGTACGAGACCCAGTACTTC.

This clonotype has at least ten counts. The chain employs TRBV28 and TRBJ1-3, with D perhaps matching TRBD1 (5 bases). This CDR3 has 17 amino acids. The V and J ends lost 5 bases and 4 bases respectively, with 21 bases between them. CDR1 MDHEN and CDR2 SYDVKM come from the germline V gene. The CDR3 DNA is TGTGCCAGCAGTCCTGCGGGTCGATTCGGGGCCGGAAACACCATATATTTT. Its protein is CASSPAGRFGAGNTIYF.

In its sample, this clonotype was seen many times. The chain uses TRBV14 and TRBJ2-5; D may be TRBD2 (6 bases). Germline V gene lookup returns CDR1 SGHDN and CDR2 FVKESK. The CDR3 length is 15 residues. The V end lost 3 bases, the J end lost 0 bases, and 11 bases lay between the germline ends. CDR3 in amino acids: CASSQFRGDQETQYF. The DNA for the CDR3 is TGTGCCAGCAGCCAGTTTCGCGGGGACCAAGAGACCCAGTACTTC.

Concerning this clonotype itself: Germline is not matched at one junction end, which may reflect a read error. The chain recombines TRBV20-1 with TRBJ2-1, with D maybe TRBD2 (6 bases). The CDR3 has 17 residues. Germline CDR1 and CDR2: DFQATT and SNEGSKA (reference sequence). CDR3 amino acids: CSASFGSARRTYNELFF. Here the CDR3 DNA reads TGCAGTGCTAGTTTCGGGAGCGCCCGCCGCACCTACAATGAGCTGTTCTTC.

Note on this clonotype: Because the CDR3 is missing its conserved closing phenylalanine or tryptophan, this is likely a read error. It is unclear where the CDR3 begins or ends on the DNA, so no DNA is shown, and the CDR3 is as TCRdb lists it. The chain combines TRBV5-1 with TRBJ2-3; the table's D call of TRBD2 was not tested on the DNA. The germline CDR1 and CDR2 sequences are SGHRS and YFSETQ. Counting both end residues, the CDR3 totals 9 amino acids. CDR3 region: CASSLAGGR.

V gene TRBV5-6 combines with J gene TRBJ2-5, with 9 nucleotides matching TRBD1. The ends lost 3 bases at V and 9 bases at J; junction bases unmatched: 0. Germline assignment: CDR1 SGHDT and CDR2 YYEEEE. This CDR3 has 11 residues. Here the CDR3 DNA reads TGTGCCAGCAGCTGGGACAGGGCCCAGTACTTC. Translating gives CASSWDRAQYF.

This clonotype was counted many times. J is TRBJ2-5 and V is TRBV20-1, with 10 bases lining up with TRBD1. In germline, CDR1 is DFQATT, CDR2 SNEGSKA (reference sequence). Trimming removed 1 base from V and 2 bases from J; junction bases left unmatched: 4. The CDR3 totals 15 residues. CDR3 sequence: CSARGDRGKQETQYF. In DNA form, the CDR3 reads TGCAGTGCTAGAGGGGACAGGGGAAAACAAGAGACCCAGTACTTC.